This T cell receptor (beta chain) was recovered during a study of shared clonotypes between healthy human individuals. CD4+ cells yielded CD45RA+ naive and CD45RA-negative memory subsets. There are 14 residues in the CDR3. V shed 1 base and J shed 2 bases, with 8 bases lying between them. CDR1 is SGDLS and CDR2 is YYNGEE in the germline V gene. Per the original methods: Junction-only sequences without quality scores came from ImmunoSEQ, so filtering differed. TCRdb's copy holds only in-frame clones and misses some; the assay was immunoSEQ multiplex PCR. V and J calls and clone size are as listed in that table; D and trimming were resolved from the DNA. The repertoire consists of a few million clones, with 92% occurring once and the leading ten covering 0.3% to 0.4%.

This clonotype originated in a man aged 18 to 35 in good health. Some clones in this sample may be carry-over from other donors' samples. Material for sequencing was naive CD4+ T cells from PBMCs. The subset was: CD45RA+ positively selected. The rearrangement uses TRBV9 and TRBJ2-3; D is unclear. The CDR3 nucleotides are TGTGCCAGCAGCGTACGGCGGAACACAGATACGCAGTATTTT. It encodes CASSVRRNTDTQYF.